These T cell receptor beta chains were read from a single sample in a study of blood T cell repertoires in COVID-19. Using immunoSEQ multiplex PCR, the repertoire was profiled, and TCRdb retains in-frame clones only, with some absent. Of 180,000 or so clones in the sample, approximately 85% were seen once. What was sequenced was peripheral blood. These receptors all stem from a woman aged 60-75 years with acute or convalescent COVID-19. CDR3s include the opening cysteine and the closing phenylalanine or tryptophan. A D gene is named only where the DNA matches it firmly. Clone sizes are given selectively: once, few, many, or a class where the clone is expanded.

abundance: .
j_gene: TRBJ1-2
v_gene: TRBV7-3
d_gene: TRBD1
CDR3nt: TGTGCCAGCAGCTCCTCGACAGGGGTGCTCGGCTACACCTTC
CDR3aa: CASSSSTGVLGYTF

abundance: .
j_gene: TRBJ1-2
v_gene: TRBV19
d_gene: TRBD1
CDR3nt: TGTGCCATAGGACAGGCAAACTATGGCTACACCTTC
CDR3aa: CAIGQANYGYTF

abundance: .
j_gene: TRBJ2-2
v_gene: TRBV7-5
d_gene: .
CDR3nt: TGTGCCAGAAGCCTGACCGGACAGGGGGCAAGGTTTAGGACGACCGGGGAGCTGTTTTTT
CDR3aa: CARSLTGQGARFRTTGELFF

abundance: .
j_gene: TRBJ2-7
v_gene: TRBV6-2/TRBV6-3
d_gene: .
CDR3nt: TGTGCCAGCAGCTCCGGGATGGGCGAGCAGTACTTC
CDR3aa: CASSSGMGEQYF

abundance: .
j_gene: TRBJ1-3
v_gene: TRBV2
d_gene: .
CDR3nt: TGTGCCAGCAATCCCATTTCTGGAAACACCATATATTTT
CDR3aa: CASNPISGNTIYF

abundance: .
j_gene: TRBJ1-1
v_gene: TRBV28
d_gene: .
CDR3nt: TGTGCCAGCAGTGAGACTCCGACGGTAGAAGCTTTCTTT
CDR3aa: CASSETPTVEAFF

abundance: few
j_gene: TRBJ2-3
v_gene: TRBV10-2
d_gene: .
CDR3nt: TGCGCCAGCAGTGAGTCACCGACTAGCACAGATACGCAGTATTTT
CDR3aa: CASSESPTSTDTQYF

abundance: .
j_gene: TRBJ2-1
v_gene: TRBV5-1
d_gene: TRBD2
CDR3nt: TGCGCCAGCAGCACAGCGGGAGGGCCGAATGAGCAGTTCTTC
CDR3aa: CASSTAGGPNEQFF

abundance: .
j_gene: TRBJ1-1
v_gene: TRBV5-6
d_gene: .
CDR3nt: TGTGCCAGCTTTAGGGGACTTGGCACTGAAGCTTTCTTT
CDR3aa: CASFRGLGTEAFF

abundance: once
j_gene: TRBJ2-3
v_gene: TRBV4-1
d_gene: TRBD2
CDR3nt: TGCGCCAGCAGCCTTGTGGCGGGAGGGGGGTTAGATACGCAGTATTTT
CDR3aa: CASSLVAGGGLDTQYF

abundance: once
j_gene: TRBJ1-5
v_gene: TRBV2
d_gene: .
CDR3nt: TGTGCCAGCAGTGAAGAGAGGGCTCGGCAGCCCCAGCATTTT
CDR3aa: CASSEERARQPQHF

abundance: .
j_gene: TRBJ1-1
v_gene: TRBV7-3
d_gene: .
CDR3nt: TGTGCCAGCAGTTCGGGGGGGTACACTGAAGCTTTCTTT
CDR3aa: CASSSGGYTEAFF

abundance: .
j_gene: TRBJ1-3
v_gene: TRBV30
d_gene: .
CDR3nt: TGTGCCTGGAGCGGACAGACCTTGGACACCATATATTTT
CDR3aa: CAWSGQTLDTIYF

abundance: .
j_gene: TRBJ2-3
v_gene: TRBV19
d_gene: .
CDR3nt: TGTGCCAGTAGCCCTCGACTAGTGCGAGATACGCAGTATTTT
CDR3aa: CASSPRLVRDTQYF

abundance: .
j_gene: TRBJ2-7
v_gene: TRBV5-1
d_gene: .
CDR3nt: TGCGCCAGCAGCTTGGACGGGACACGCCCCTACGAGCAGTACTTC
CDR3aa: CASSLDGTRPYEQYF

abundance: few
j_gene: TRBJ2-1
v_gene: TRBV28
d_gene: TRBD1
CDR3nt: TGTGCCACCGACAGACAGGGGACTCTTGCCCCTTCCTACAATGAGCAGTTCTTC
CDR3aa: CATDRQGTLAPSYNEQFF

abundance: .
j_gene: TRBJ2-7
v_gene: TRBV28
d_gene: .
CDR3nt: TGTGCCAGCAGTCAAGACAGAGGGGGTGGCTACGAGCAGTACTTC
CDR3aa: CASSQDRGGGYEQYF

abundance: .
j_gene: TRBJ1-4
v_gene: TRBV6-5
d_gene: .
CDR3nt: TGTGCCAGCAGTAGCGCCGGAGGGAGGAATGAAAAACTGTTTTTT
CDR3aa: CASSSAGGRNEKLFF

abundance: .
j_gene: TRBJ1-2
v_gene: TRBV3-1/TRBV3-2
d_gene: .
CDR3nt: TGTGCCAGCAGCCCGTCTTTGGCCGGGGGCTACACCTTC
CDR3aa: CASSPSLAGGYTF

abundance: .
j_gene: TRBJ1-4
v_gene: TRBV19
d_gene: .
CDR3nt: TGTGCCAGTAGTTCCCAAGGGCGAGGGAAACTGTTTTTT
CDR3aa: CASSSQGRGKLFF

abundance: .
j_gene: TRBJ1-6
v_gene: TRBV15
d_gene: TRBD1
CDR3nt: TGTGCCGCAGGACAGGCCTATAATTCACCCCTCCACTTT
CDR3aa: CAAGQAYNSPLHF

abundance: .
j_gene: TRBJ1-2
v_gene: TRBV18
d_gene: .
CDR3nt: TGTGCCAGCTCACCCGAACAGGTCGACTATGGCTACACCTTC
CDR3aa: CASSPEQVDYGYTF

abundance: .
j_gene: TRBJ1-1
v_gene: TRBV10-1
d_gene: .
CDR3nt: TGCGCCAGCAGTGAGCGGCAGGAAGGCACTGAAGCTTTCTTT
CDR3aa: CASSERQEGTEAFF

abundance: .
j_gene: TRBJ1-2
v_gene: TRBV28
d_gene: TRBD1
CDR3nt: TGTGCCAGCAGGCTCGGGACAGGGGGCTCCGGTGGCTACACCTTC
CDR3aa: CASRLGTGGSGGYTF

abundance: .
j_gene: TRBJ1-1
v_gene: TRBV4-1
d_gene: .
CDR3nt: TGCGCCAGCAGCCATCAGGGGAGAAACACTGAAGCTTTCTTT
CDR3aa: CASSHQGRNTEAFF

abundance: .
j_gene: TRBJ1-3
v_gene: TRBV28
d_gene: .
CDR3nt: TGTGCCAGCAGTTCCTCACAGGGCTCTGGAAACACCATATATTTT
CDR3aa: CASSSSQGSGNTIYF